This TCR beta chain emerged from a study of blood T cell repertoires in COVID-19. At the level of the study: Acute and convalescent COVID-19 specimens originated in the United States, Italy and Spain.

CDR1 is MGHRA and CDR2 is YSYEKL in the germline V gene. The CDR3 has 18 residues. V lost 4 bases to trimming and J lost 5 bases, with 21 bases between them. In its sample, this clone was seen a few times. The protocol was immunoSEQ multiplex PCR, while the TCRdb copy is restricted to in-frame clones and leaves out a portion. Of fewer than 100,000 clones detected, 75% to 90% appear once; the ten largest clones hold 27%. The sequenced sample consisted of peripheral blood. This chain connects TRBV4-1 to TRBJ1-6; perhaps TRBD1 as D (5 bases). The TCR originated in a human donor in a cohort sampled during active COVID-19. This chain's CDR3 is CASSLTPRAGLNNSPLHF. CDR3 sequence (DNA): TGCGCCAGCAGCCTCACTCCCAGGGCAGGTTTAAATAATTCACCCCTCCACTTT.